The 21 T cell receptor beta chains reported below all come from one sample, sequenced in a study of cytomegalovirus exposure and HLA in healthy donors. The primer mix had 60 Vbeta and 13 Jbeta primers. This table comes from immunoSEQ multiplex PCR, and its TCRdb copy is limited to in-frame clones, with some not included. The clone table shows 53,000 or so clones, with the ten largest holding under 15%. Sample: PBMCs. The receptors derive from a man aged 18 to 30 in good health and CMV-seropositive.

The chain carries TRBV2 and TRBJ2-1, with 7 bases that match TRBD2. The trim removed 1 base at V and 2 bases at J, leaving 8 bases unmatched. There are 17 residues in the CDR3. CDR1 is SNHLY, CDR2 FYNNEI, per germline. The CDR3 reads CASSEGPGGSPYNEQFF. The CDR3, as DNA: TGTGCCAGCAGTGAAGGTCCGGGCGGGAGCCCCTACAATGAGCAGTTCTTC. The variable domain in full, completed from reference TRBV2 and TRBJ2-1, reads EPEVTQTPSHQVTQMGQEVILRCVPISNHLYFYWYRQILGQKVEFLVSFYNNEISEKSEIFDDQFSVERPDGSNFTLKIRSTKLEDSAMYFCASSEGPGGSPYNEQFFGPGTRLTVL.

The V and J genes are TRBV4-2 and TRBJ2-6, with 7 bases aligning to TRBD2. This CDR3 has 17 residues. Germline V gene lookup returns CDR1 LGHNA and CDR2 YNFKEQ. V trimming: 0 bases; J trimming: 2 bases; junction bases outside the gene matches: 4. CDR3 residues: CASSQDAGAAGANVLTF. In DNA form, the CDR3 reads TGTGCCAGCAGCCAAGATGCGGGAGCGGCTGGGGCCAACGTCCTGACTTTC.

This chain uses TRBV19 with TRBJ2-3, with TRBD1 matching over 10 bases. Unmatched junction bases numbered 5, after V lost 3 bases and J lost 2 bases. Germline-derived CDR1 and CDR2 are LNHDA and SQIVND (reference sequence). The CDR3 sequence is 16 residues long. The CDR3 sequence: CASSMLGQGNTDTQYF. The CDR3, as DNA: TGTGCCAGTAGTATGTTGGGACAGGGGAACACAGATACGCAGTATTTT.

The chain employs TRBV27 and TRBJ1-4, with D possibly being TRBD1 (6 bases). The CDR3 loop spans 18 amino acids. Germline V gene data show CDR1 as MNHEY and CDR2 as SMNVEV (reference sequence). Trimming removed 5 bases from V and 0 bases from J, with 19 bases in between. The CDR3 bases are TGTGCCAGCAGTGGACTTACAGGGAACCCAGCAACTAATGAAAAACTGTTTTTT. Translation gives CASSGLTGNPATNEKLFF.

The CDR3 reads CASSPVGQGAHEQYF. CDR3 sequence (DNA): TGCGCCAGCAGCCCGGTGGGACAGGGGGCCCACGAGCAGTACTTC. V usage is TRBV5-1 and J usage is TRBJ2-7, with 12 bases matching TRBD1. V gave up 4 bases and J gave up 5 bases; unmatched junction bases: 7. Per germline, CDR1 SGHRS and CDR2 YFSETQ. The length of the CDR3 is 15 residues.

The CDR3 sequence is CASTRQGASGASYNEQFF. DNA for the CDR3: TGCGCCAGCACCCGACAGGGGGCCAGCGGGGCCTCCTACAATGAGCAGTTCTTC. This chain uses TRBV4-1 with TRBJ2-1; 10 positions agree with TRBD1. V lost 7 bases, J lost 0 bases, and 12 bases stayed unmatched. Germline loops: CDR1 MGHRA, CDR2 YSYEKL. The CDR3 extends over 18 amino acids.

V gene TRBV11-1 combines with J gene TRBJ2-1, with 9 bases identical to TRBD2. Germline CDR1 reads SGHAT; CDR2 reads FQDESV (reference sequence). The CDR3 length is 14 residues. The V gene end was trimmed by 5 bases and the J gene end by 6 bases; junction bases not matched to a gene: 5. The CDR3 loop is CASSRSGGGNEQFF. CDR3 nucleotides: TGTGCCAGCAGCCGTAGCGGGGGCGGCAATGAGCAGTTCTTC. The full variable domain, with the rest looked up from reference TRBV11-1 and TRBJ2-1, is EAEVAQSPRYKITEKSQAVAFWCDPISGHATLYWYRQILGQGPELLVQFQDESVVDDSQLPKDRFSAERLKGVDSTLKIQPAELGDSAMYLCASSRSGGGNEQFFGPGTRLTVL.

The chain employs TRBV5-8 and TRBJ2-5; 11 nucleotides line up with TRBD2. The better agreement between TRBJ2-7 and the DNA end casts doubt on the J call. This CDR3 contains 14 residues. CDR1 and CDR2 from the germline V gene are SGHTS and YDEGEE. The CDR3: CASSPAGLADEQYF. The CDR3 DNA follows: TGTGCCAGCAGCCCGGCGGGACTAGCGGACGAGCAGTACTTC.

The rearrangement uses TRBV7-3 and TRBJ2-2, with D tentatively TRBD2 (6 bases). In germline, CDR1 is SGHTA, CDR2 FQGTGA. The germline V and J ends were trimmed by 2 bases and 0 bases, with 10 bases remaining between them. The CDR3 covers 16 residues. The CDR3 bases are TGTGCCAGCAGCTTATTGGGGGGAACGAACACCGGGGAGCTGTTTTTT. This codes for CASSLLGGTNTGELFF.

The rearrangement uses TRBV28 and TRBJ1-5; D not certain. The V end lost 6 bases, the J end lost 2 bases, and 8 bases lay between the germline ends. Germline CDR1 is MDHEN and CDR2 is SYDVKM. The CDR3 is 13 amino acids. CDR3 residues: CASRVAGNQPQHF. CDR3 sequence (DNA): TGTGCCAGCAGAGTAGCGGGCAATCAGCCCCAGCATTTT. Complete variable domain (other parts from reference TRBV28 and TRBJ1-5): DVKVTQSSRYLVKRTGEKVFLECVQDMDHENMFWYRQDPGLGLRLIYFSYDVKMKEKGDIPEGYSVSREKKERFSLILESASTNQTSMYLCASRVAGNQPQHFGDGTRLSIL.

Here the CDR3 DNA reads TGTGCCAGCAGGTTACCGGGGGGGAATGAGCAGTTCTTC. This sequence encodes CASRLPGGNEQFF. The gene calls are TRBV28 and TRBJ2-1; 8 bases agree with TRBD2. The CDR3 runs to 13 residues. With 6 bases clipped from V and 7 bases from J, the junction kept 5 bases outside the gene matches. Germline CDR1 reads MDHEN; CDR2 reads SYDVKM. Full variable domain (rest looked up from reference TRBV28 and TRBJ2-1): DVKVTQSSRYLVKRTGEKVFLECVQDMDHENMFWYRQDPGLGLRLIYFSYDVKMKEKGDIPEGYSVSREKKERFSLILESASTNQTSMYLCASRLPGGNEQFFGPGTRLTVL.

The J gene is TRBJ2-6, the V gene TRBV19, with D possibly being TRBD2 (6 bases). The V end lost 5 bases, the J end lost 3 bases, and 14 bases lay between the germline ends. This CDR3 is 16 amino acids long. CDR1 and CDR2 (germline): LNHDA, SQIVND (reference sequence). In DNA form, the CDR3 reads TGTGCCAGTAGTTTTAGGGGAGGTCTTGGGGCCAACGTCCTGACTTTC. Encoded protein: CASSFRGGLGANVLTF.

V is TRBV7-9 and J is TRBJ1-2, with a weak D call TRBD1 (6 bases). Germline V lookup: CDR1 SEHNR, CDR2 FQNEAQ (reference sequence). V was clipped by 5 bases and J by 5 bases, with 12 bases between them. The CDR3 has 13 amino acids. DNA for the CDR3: TGTGCCAGCAGCGGACAGTTGGGTTATGGCTACACCTTC. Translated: CASSGQLGYGYTF.

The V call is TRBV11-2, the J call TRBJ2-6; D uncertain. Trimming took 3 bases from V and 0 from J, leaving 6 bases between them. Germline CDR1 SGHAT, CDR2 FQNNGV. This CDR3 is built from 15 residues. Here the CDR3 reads CASSFLRSGANVLTF. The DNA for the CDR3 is TGTGCCAGCAGCTTCCTTCGCTCTGGGGCCAACGTCCTGACTTTC.

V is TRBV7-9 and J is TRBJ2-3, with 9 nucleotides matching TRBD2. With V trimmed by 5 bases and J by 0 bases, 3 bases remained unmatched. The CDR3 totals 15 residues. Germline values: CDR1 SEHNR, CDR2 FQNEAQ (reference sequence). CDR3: CASSPSGISTDTQYF. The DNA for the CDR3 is TGTGCCAGCAGCCCTAGCGGGATCAGCACAGATACGCAGTATTTT.

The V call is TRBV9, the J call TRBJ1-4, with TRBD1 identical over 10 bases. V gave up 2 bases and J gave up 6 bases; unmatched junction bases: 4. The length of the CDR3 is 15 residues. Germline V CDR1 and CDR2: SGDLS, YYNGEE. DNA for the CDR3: TGTGCCAGCAGCGTTGGGACAGGGGTTTATGAAAAACTGTTTTTT. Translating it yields CASSVGTGVYEKLFF.

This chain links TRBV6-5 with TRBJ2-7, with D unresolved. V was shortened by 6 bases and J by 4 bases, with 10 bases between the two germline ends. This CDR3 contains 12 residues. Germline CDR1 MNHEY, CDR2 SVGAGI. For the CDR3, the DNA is TGTGCCAGCAGCTCCACAGAGTACGAGCAGTACTTC. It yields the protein CASSSTEYEQYF.

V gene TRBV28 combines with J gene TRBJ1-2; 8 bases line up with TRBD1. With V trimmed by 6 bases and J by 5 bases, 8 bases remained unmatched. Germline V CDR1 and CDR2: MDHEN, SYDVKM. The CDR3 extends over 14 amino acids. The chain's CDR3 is CASSLGQARYGYTF. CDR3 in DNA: TGTGCCAGCAGCCTGGGACAGGCTCGTTATGGCTACACCTTC.

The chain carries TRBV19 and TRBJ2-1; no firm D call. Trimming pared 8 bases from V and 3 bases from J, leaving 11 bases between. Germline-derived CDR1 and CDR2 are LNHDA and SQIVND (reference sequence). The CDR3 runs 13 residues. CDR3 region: CASRQTSYNEQFF. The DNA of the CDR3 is TGTGCCAGTCGACAAACCAGCTACAATGAGCAGTTCTTC.

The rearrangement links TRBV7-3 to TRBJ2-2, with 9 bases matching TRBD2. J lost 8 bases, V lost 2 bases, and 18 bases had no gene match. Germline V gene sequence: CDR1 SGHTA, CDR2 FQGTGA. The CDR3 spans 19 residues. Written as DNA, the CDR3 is TGTGCCAGCAGCTTATTTGGACCCCGGGGTAGCGGGAGCTTTGGGGAGCTGTTTTTT. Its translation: CASSLFGPRGSGSFGELFF.

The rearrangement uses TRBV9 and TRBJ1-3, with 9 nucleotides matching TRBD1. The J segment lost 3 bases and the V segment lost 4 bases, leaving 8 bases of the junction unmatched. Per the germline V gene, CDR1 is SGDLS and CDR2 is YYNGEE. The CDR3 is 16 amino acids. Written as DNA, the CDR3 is TGTGCCAGCAGCATCCATTCGACAGGGGGTGGAAACACCATATATTTT. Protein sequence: CASSIHSTGGGNTIYF.